The next 17 T cell receptor beta chains were all read from a single sample in a study of T cells in localized non-small cell lung cancer. Clones were sequenced by immunoSEQ multiplex PCR, and TCRdb holds only the in-frame ones, with some missing. The sample yields tens of thousands of clones, roughly 90% seen once. This sample comprised peripheral blood, obtained before any cancer treatment. The receptors derive from a man aged 40 to 75 with stage I squamous cell lung carcinoma.

This rearrangement joins TRBV25-1 to TRBJ2-1; the match to TRBD2 covers 12 bases. V lost 7 bases and J lost 4; bases outside the gene matches: 11. There are 17 residues in the CDR3. CDR1 and CDR2 from the germline V gene are MGHDK and SYGVNS. CDR3 coding DNA: TGTGCCAGCACTAGCACTAGCGGGGGGCCCTCTTACAATGAGCAGTTCTTC. It yields the protein CASTSTSGGPSYNEQFF.

This chain uses TRBV28 with TRBJ2-1, with a tentative D call TRBD1 (5 bases). From germline, CDR1 is MDHEN and CDR2 SYDVKM. The CDR3 consists of 15 residues. Between the trimmed V and J ends, which lost 5 bases and 0 bases, there was a span of 11 bases. CDR3 sequence: CASSIGQPSYNEQFF. CDR3 nucleotides: TGTGCCAGCAGTATCGGACAACCCTCCTACAATGAGCAGTTCTTC.

This clone was counted only a few times. The junction departs from germline at one end; a sequencing error may be responsible. This sequence joins TRBV7-2 and TRBJ2-7; D possibly matches TRBD1 or TRBD2 (5 bases each). Germline V gene sequence: CDR1 SGHTA, CDR2 FQGNSA. The CDR3 contains 12 residues. CDR3 protein: CASSLGPRGLNF. In DNA, the CDR3 is TGTGCCAGCAGCTTAGGGCCGAGGGGTCTGAACTTC.

The chain links TRBV7-2 to TRBJ2-7; the match to TRBD1 covers 8 bases. The J segment lost 1 base and the V segment lost 5 bases, leaving 7 bases of the junction unmatched. The CDR3 runs 15 residues. From germline, CDR1 is SGHTA and CDR2 FQGNSA. The CDR3 DNA reads as TGTGCCAGCAGCCTGGGACAGGCATTTTCCTACGAGCAGTACTTC. Protein sequence: CASSLGQAFSYEQYF.

The chain is built from TRBV5-5 and TRBJ1-2; no clear D. Germline CDR1 SGHKS, CDR2 YYEKEE (reference sequence). V lost 2 bases and J lost 12, with 17 bases in between. The CDR3 contains 13 residues. The chain's CDR3 is CASSFYFLRGNTF. The CDR3, as DNA: TGTGCCAGCAGCTTTTACTTCCTGCGAGGGAACACCTTC.

The V call is TRBV2, the J call TRBJ2-2; TRBD1 might be the D (5 bases). Germline lookup yields CDR1 SNHLY and CDR2 FYNNEI. Between the trimmed V and J ends, which lost 4 bases and 7 bases, there was a span of 7 bases. The CDR3 loop spans 12 amino acids. Here the CDR3 reads CASSVRGGELFF. For the CDR3, the DNA is TGTGCCAGCAGTGTAAGGGGCGGGGAGCTGTTTTTT.

The chain joins TRBV7-2 to TRBJ2-7, with D perhaps given as TRBD1 or TRBD2 (5 bases each). The CDR3 contains 12 residues. Trimming removed 2 bases at V and 7 bases at J, with 9 bases between. The V gene's germline CDR1 is SGHTA and CDR2 FQGNSA. This CDR3 reads CASSLTGPEQYF. CDR3 sequence (DNA): TGTGCCAGCAGCTTAACGGGACCTGAGCAGTACTTC.

This clone was found a few times. The V and J genes are TRBV19 and TRBJ1-2; D might be TRBD1 (5 bases). V was cut by 2 bases and J by 6 bases, with 7 bases left in between. This CDR3 has 12 amino acids. Germline-derived CDR1 and CDR2 are LNHDA and SQIVND (reference sequence). Written as DNA, the CDR3 is TGTGCCAGTAGTATACAGGACAATGGCTACACCTTC. Translation gives CASSIQDNGYTF.

This clone was counted once. The chain has TRBV27 and TRBJ2-5; D possibly corresponds to TRBD2 (6 bases). Trimming shortened V by 4 bases and J by 5 bases, and 8 bases separated the two germline ends. Germline V CDR1 and CDR2: MNHEY, SMNVEV (reference sequence). The CDR3 spans 12 residues. The CDR3 DNA is TGTGCCAGCAGTTCCCGGGGGGAGACCCAGTACTTC. Protein: CASSSRGETQYF.

This clone was observed once. The genes are TRBV7-2 and TRBJ1-1; D uncertain. The germline V gene encodes CDR1 SGHTA and CDR2 FQGNSA. Trimming left V 1 base short and J 5 bases short, with 8 bases between. This CDR3 spans 13 amino acids. CDR3 region: CASSLVGETEAFF. The CDR3 DNA is TGTGCCAGCAGCTTAGTCGGGGAGACTGAAGCTTTCTTT.

V is TRBV5-4 and J is TRBJ1-4; D is uncertain. From germline, CDR1 is SGHNT and CDR2 YYREEE (reference sequence). This CDR3 is 14 amino acids long. V lost 3 bases, J lost 4 bases, and 10 bases lay in between. In DNA form, the CDR3 reads TGTGCCAGCAGCTCGTGGGCCCTTAATGAAAAACTGTTTTTT. Protein product: CASSSWALNEKLFF.

The chain has TRBV5-1 and TRBJ2-7; D is perhaps TRBD2 (5 bases). Germline V gene data show CDR1 as SGHRS and CDR2 as YFSETQ. CDR3 length equals 14 residues. The germline V and J ends were trimmed by 8 bases and 0 bases, with 15 bases remaining between them. The CDR3 region has the DNA TGCGCCAGTTTAAAGGACTCAACCTCCTACGAGCAGTACTTC. Translated, it gives CASLKDSTSYEQYF.

The CDR3 protein is CASSPQAFETQYF. The CDR3 region has the DNA TGTGCCAGCTCACCTCAGGCCTTCGAGACCCAGTACTTC. The chain has TRBV18 and TRBJ2-5; D is uncertain. V lost 3 bases and J lost 5, with 10 bases in between. CDR1 is KGHSH and CDR2 is LQKENI in the germline V gene. The CDR3 contains 13 residues.

This clone was counted once. The chain couples TRBV9 to TRBJ2-5; D remains ambiguous. Trimming took 5 bases from V and 3 from J, leaving 14 bases between them. This CDR3 spans 14 amino acids. In germline, CDR1 is SGDLS, CDR2 YYNGEE. The CDR3 reads CASSTSGLKETQYF. CDR3 coding DNA: TGTGCCAGCAGTACATCGGGTTTGAAAGAGACCCAGTACTTC.

The V gene is TRBV6-4, the J gene TRBJ1-1, with no clear D. The CDR3 totals 14 residues. V lost 0 bases and J 5 bases, leaving 10 bases between the germline ends. Germline CDR1 is MRHNA and CDR2 is SNTAGT. The CDR3 sequence is CASSDSSKGTEAFF. The CDR3, as DNA: TGTGCCAGCAGTGACTCGAGCAAGGGAACTGAAGCTTTCTTT.

The count of this clone is one. Here the CDR3 DNA reads TGTGCCAGCAGCCAAGAGGGAGCGGGGACTTACAATGAGCAGTTCTTC. The encoded protein is CASSQEGAGTYNEQFF. The rearrangement uses TRBV4-2 and TRBJ2-1; 7 positions match TRBD2. V lost 0 bases, J lost 4 bases, and 6 bases stayed unmatched. This CDR3 contains 16 residues. Germline assignment: CDR1 LGHNA and CDR2 YNFKEQ.

The chain uses TRBV19 and TRBJ1-2; D unresolved. This CDR3 is built from 17 residues. V was shortened by 3 bases and J by 0 bases, with 17 bases between the two germline ends. Germline CDR1 is LNHDA and CDR2 is SQIVND (reference sequence). The CDR3 DNA reads TGTGCCAGTAGTATTGCCTGGCGGGGTCGGTCTAACTATGGCTACACCTTC. This codes for CASSIAWRGRSNYGYTF.